The 10 T cell receptor beta chains below all came from one sample that was sequenced in a study of CD8 T cells in ankylosing spondylitis. TCRdb fed the 5' RACE reads into MiXCR, producing one record per CDR3 protein. The repertoire holds about 170,000 distinct CDR3 sequences, with about a sixth as singletons. The sequencing input was blood, either unsorted or a sorted T cell fraction (not recorded which). These receptor sequences come from a male donor with ankylosing spondylitis or in good health (not recorded which).

This clonotype was counted at least ten times. The chain couples TRBV5-1 to TRBJ2-1; a possible D gene is TRBD2 (6 bases). Trimming left V 4 bases short and J 8 bases short, with 13 bases between. This CDR3 contains 13 residues. In germline, CDR1 is SGHRS, CDR2 YFSETQ. CDR3 coding DNA: TGCGCCAGCAGCCTTGGGGGGAACGATGAGCAGTTCTTC. It is translated as CASSLGGNDEQFF. Full variable domain (remainder filled in from reference TRBV5-1 and TRBJ2-1): KAGVTQTPRYLIKTRGQQVTLSCSPISGHRSVSWYQQTPGQGLQFLFEYFSETQRNKGNFPGRFSGRQFSNSRSEMNVSTLELGDSALYLCASSLGGNDEQFFGPGTRLTVL.

This clonotype showed up just a few times. The chain is built from TRBV7-3 and TRBJ2-2, with 11 bases fitting TRBD2. V dropped 5 bases and J dropped 6; count of bases not matched to a gene: 5. Germline loops: CDR1 SGHTA, CDR2 FQGTGA. This CDR3 contains 15 residues. The CDR3 bases are TGTGCCAGCAGCCCAACACTAGCGGGGGCCGGGGAGCTGTTTTTT. Amino acids: CASSPTLAGAGELFF.

This clonotype was seen only a few times. The chain is built from TRBV11-2 and TRBJ1-6, with 9 bases aligning to TRBD1. V was pared by 3 bases and J by 6 bases, with 3 bases of the junction left unmatched. Germline CDR1 is SGHAT and CDR2 is FQNNGV. This CDR3 has 15 residues. CDR3 nucleotides: TGTGCCAGCAGCTTCTTGGACAGGGGTAATTCACCCCTCCACTTT. Translation: CASSFLDRGNSPLHF.

This clonotype appeared many times. The gene calls are TRBV5-1 and TRBJ2-3, with unresolved D. Germline CDR1 and CDR2: SGHRS and YFSETQ. The CDR3 is made up of 16 amino acids. Trimming stripped 1 base from V and 5 bases from J, with 17 bases between. The CDR3 spells CASSLTVPIKRDTQYF. CDR3 in DNA: TGCGCCAGCAGCTTGACTGTGCCAATCAAGAGAGATACGCAGTATTTT.

There are a few counts of this clonotype. The chain uses TRBV7-8 and TRBJ1-4, with D perhaps matching TRBD1 (6 bases). The CDR3 has 16 residues. The ends were cut back, 1 base at V and 5 bases at J, with 14 bases in the middle. CDR1 is SGHVS and CDR2 is FQNEAQ in the germline V gene. The CDR3 reads CASSLGTAGSNEKLFF. The DNA of the CDR3 is TGTGCCAGCAGCTTAGGGACAGCAGGGAGCAATGAAAAACTGTTTTTT.

This clonotype was seen a few times. The chain recombines TRBV7-3 with TRBJ2-4; D is possibly TRBD1 (6 bases). V lost 6 bases and J 9 bases, leaving 21 bases between the germline ends. This CDR3 contains 15 residues. Per germline, CDR1 SGHTA and CDR2 FQGTGA. The CDR3 DNA is TGTGCCAGCAGTTATCTAACCGGGACATTCGGCATTCAGTACTTC. As protein: CASSYLTGTFGIQYF.

This clonotype was picked up a small number of times. The V call is TRBV4-1, the J call TRBJ2-7; D remains ambiguous. The CDR3 is 12 residues long. The V and J ends lost 3 bases and 3 bases respectively, with 6 bases between them. Germline V lookup: CDR1 MGHRA, CDR2 YSYEKL. The CDR3 nucleotides read TGCGCCAGCAGCCAGACGAGCTACGAGCAGTACTTC. Protein product: CASSQTSYEQYF.

The chain carries TRBV20-1 and TRBJ2-1; D ambiguous. The germline V gene encodes CDR1 DFQATT and CDR2 SNEGSKA (reference sequence). CDR3 length: 12 amino acids. V was pared by 3 bases and J by 4 bases, with 7 bases between. CDR3 sequence reads: CSARERYNEQFF. In DNA form, the CDR3 reads TGCAGTGCTAGGGAACGTTACAATGAGCAGTTCTTC.

In this sample, this clonotype turned up a few times. The J gene is TRBJ2-1, the V gene TRBV5-1; D unclear. Looked up from germline, CDR1 is SGHRS and CDR2 is YFSETQ. This CDR3 region has 13 residues. The ends were cut back, 4 bases at V and 8 bases at J, with 13 bases in the middle. The CDR3 coding sequence is TGCGCCAGCAGCAAGACGGCCGAGGATGAGCAGTTCTTC. This gives the protein CASSKTAEDEQFF.

This clonotype was seen ten or more times. The chain carries TRBV5-1 and TRBJ2-1; 8 bases line up with TRBD2. CDR1 is SGHRS, CDR2 YFSETQ, per germline. CDR3 length: 15 residues. The V and J ends lost 2 bases and 6 bases, in that order; junction bases with no gene match: 7. The CDR3 region is CASSFGTSAPNEQFF. The CDR3 bases are TGCGCCAGCAGCTTCGGGACTAGTGCCCCCAATGAGCAGTTCTTC.